The T cell receptor (beta chain) under discussion was sequenced for a study of control samples from healthy donors and cancer patients. The germline CDR1 and CDR2 sequences are SGHAT and FQNNGV. The CDR3 extends over 15 amino acids. The V segment lost 3 bases and the J segment 10 bases; nucleotides outside the gene matches: 8. The data were produced by immunoSEQ multiplex PCR, yet TCRdb's version contains in-frame clones alone and is incomplete. The table shows 150,000 or so clones, with 91% occurring only once. Sequencing input: blood. The TCR was taken from a young man in good health. The rearrangement joins TRBV11-2 to TRBJ2-1, with 11 bases lining up with TRBD2. The CDR3 protein is CASSLYSGGAGEQFF. Written as DNA, the CDR3 is TGTGCCAGCAGCTTGTATAGCGGGGGGGCTGGGGAGCAGTTCTTC.